This is a list of T cell receptor beta chains from one sample in a study of shared T cell receptors in the human thymus. The method was immunoSEQ multiplex PCR; TCRdb's version includes in-frame clones alone and lacks a portion of them. The data show 700,000 or so clones, around 85% seen once. These data were also reused for a study on human thymus T cells.

The specimen was thymocytes. Receptor source: a girl under three years old with a congenital heart defect. Both conserved end residues are part of each CDR3. D genes are given only for firm matches. Size tells how often a clone was seen (once, few, many) or the class of an expanded clone, and some rows leave it out.

>.|TRBJ2-5|TRBV7-3|TRBD2
CASSSGLEVRETQYF
TGTGCCAGCAGCTCGGGACTAGAGGTTCGAGAGACCCAGTACTTC
>.|TRBJ1-2|TRBV5-4|.
CASRNTGRGIYGYTF
TGTGCCAGCAGGAACACAGGGAGGGGGATCTATGGCTACACCTTC
>.|TRBJ1-2|TRBV5-1|TRBD1
CASRPGQGNYGYTF
TGCGCCAGCAGACCGGGACAGGGAAACTATGGCTACACCTTC
>.|TRBJ1-1|TRBV4-1|.
CASSQTDTEAFF
TGCGCCAGCAGCCAGACAGACACTGAAGCTTTCTTT
>.|TRBJ2-2|TRBV5-5|.
CASSSEADGGAPPGELFF
TGTGCCAGCAGCTCGGAGGCGGACGGCGGGGCCCCTCCCGGGGAGCTGTTTTTT
>.|TRBJ2-1|TRBV4-1|.
CASSQDRVLGGAFHEQFF
TGCGCCAGCAGCCAAGATAGAGTTTTGGGGGGGGCCTTCCATGAGCAGTTCTTC
>.|TRBJ2-3|TRBV7-2|TRBD2
CASSLTTTSAGTDTQYF
TGTGCCAGCAGCTTAACTACGACTAGCGCCGGCACAGATACGCAGTATTTT
>.|TRBJ2-5|TRBV5-4|.
CASSLVLGANDETQYF
TGTGCCAGCAGCTTGGTTCTAGGGGCGAACGATGAGACCCAGTACTTC
>.|TRBJ2-1|TRBV7-2|TRBD1
CASSLDRGWTGSYNEQFF
TGTGCCAGCAGCTTAGATAGAGGTTGGACAGGATCCTACAATGAGCAGTTCTTC
>.|TRBJ1-2|TRBV6-5|.
CASSYNPSGEGYTF
TGTGCCAGCAGTTACAATCCTAGCGGGGAGGGCTACACCTTC
>once|TRBJ2-1|TRBV15|TRBD1
CATSRDDTGQRRPSSYNEQFF
TGTGCCACCAGCAGAGACGATACGGGACAGCGAAGACCGAGCTCCTACAATGAGCAGTTCTTC
>.|TRBJ1-6|TRBV7-2|.
CASSLGTGWSSPLHF
TGTGCCAGCAGCTTAGGTACAGGCTGGAGTTCACCCCTCCACTTT
>.|TRBJ2-1|TRBV5-1|.
CASSSPGEQFF
TGCGCCAGCAGCTCCCCCGGTGAGCAGTTCTTC